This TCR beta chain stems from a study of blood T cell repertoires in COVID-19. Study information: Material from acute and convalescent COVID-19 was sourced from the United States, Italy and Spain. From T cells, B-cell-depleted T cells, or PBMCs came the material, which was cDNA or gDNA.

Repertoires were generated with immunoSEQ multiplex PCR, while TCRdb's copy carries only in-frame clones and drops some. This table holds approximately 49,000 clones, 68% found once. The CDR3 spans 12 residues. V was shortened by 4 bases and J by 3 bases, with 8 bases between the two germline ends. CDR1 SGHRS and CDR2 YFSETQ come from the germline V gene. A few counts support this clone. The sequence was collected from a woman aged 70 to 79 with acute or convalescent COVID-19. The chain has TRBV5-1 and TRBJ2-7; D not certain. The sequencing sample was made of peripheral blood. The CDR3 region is CASSNGDYEQYF. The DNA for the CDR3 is TGCGCCAGCAGCAATGGAGACTACGAGCAGTACTTC.